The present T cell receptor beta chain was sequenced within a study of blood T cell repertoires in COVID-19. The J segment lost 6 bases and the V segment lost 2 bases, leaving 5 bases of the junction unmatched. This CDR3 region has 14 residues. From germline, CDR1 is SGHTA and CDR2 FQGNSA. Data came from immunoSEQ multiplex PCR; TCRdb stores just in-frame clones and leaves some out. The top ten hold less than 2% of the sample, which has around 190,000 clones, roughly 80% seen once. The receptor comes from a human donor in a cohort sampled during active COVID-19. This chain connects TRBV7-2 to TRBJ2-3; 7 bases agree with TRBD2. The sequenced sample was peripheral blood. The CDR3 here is CASSLPGGLDTQYF. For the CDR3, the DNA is TGTGCCAGCAGCTTACCGGGAGGACTGGATACGCAGTATTTT. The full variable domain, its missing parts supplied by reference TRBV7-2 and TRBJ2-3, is GAGVSQSPSNKVTEKGKDVELRCDPISGHTALYWYRQSLGQGLEFLIYFQGNSAPDKSGLPSDRFSAERTGGSVSTLTIQRTQQEDSAVYLCASSLPGGLDTQYFGPGTRLTVL.